This T cell receptor (beta chain) was retrieved from a study of blood T cell repertoires in COVID-19. The CDR3 consists of 12 residues. Trimming took off 10 bases at V and 4 bases at J, with 11 bases between the two ends. The germline gives CDR1 ENHRY, CDR2 SYGVKD. Sequencing was performed with immunoSEQ multiplex PCR; in TCRdb, only in-frame clones are kept and a portion is missing. Among about 210,000 clones listed, roughly 86% were seen once. The sample comprised peripheral blood. This chain joins TRBV10-3 and TRBJ1-5; D remains ambiguous. This TCR came from a woman aged 45-65 years with active or convalescent COVID-19. The CDR3 spells CATSEANQPQHF. CDR3 nucleotides: TGTGCCACCTCCGAGGCTAATCAGCCCCAGCATTTT.